This entry describes one T cell receptor (beta chain). The target antigen is unknown. This entry is derived from a study of cytomegalovirus exposure and HLA in healthy donors. Study-level results: Cytomegalovirus association was listed for 150 to 200 TCR beta chains. The availability of immune exposure information extended only to CMV serostatus. In a later analysis, V- and J-gene trimming of beta chains associated with a DCLRE1C missense variant, replicated independently.

Trimming cost V 7 bases and J 4 bases, with 13 bases left between them. The CDR3 length is 13 residues. Germline-derived CDR1 and CDR2 are MNHEY and SVGAGI. The PCR was carried out with 60 Vbeta primers and 13 Jbeta primers. The authors' processing: As a later analysis found, there were 80 million or so unique TCR beta chains, of which roughly 11 million were shared. Method: immunoSEQ multiplex PCR; TCRdb's copy keeps in-frame clones and lacks some. D and trimming were read from the DNA, whereas the V and J calls and clone size are those reported in that table. The table has under 150,000 clones, about two thirds seen once.

The J gene is TRBJ1-2, the V gene TRBV6-5; D is unresolved. This TCR derives from a woman in her sixties or seventies in good health and CMV-seropositive. The sample comprised PBMCs. The CDR3 loop reads CASTPWAFYGYTF. In DNA, the CDR3 is TGTGCCAGCACCCCTTGGGCATTCTATGGCTACACCTTC.